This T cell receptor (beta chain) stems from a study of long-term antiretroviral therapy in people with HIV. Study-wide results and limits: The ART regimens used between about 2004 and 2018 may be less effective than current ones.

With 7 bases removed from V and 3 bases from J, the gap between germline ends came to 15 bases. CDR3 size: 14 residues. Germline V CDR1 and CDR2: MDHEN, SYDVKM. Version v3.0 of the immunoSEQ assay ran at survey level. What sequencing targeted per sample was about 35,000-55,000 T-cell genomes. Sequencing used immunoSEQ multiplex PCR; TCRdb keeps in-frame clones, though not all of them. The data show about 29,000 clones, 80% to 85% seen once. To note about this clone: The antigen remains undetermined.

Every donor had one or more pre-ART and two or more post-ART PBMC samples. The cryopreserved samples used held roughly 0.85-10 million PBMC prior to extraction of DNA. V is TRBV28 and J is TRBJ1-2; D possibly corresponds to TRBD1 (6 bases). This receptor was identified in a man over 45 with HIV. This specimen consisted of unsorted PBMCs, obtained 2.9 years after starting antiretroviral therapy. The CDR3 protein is CASTSGGGYYGYTF. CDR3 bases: TGTGCCAGCACCTCCGGAGGGGGTTACTATGGCTACACCTTC.